This T cell receptor beta chain was observed in a study of blood T cell repertoires in COVID-19. Study-level information: Collection of acute and convalescent COVID-19 samples took place in the United States, Italy and Spain.

The study drew participants aged about 18 to 95 years from 20 to 30 US areas. The protocol was immunoSEQ multiplex PCR, while the TCRdb copy is restricted to in-frame clones and leaves out a portion. The sample consists of about 270,000 clones, 80% to 90% of them appearing once. Germline assignment: CDR1 SGHTS and CDR2 YDEGEE. The CDR3 loop spans 16 amino acids. The V end lost 1 base, the J end lost 0 bases, and 13 bases lay between the germline ends. Sequenced input: PBMCs or T cells enriched from blood (not recorded which). This receptor was identified in a young woman who had recovered from COVID-19. The gene calls are TRBV5-8 and TRBJ1-1; D remains unclear. The CDR3 is CASSLSPSTMNTEAFF. Here the CDR3 DNA reads TGTGCCAGCAGCTTGTCTCCGTCTACCATGAACACTGAAGCTTTCTTT.